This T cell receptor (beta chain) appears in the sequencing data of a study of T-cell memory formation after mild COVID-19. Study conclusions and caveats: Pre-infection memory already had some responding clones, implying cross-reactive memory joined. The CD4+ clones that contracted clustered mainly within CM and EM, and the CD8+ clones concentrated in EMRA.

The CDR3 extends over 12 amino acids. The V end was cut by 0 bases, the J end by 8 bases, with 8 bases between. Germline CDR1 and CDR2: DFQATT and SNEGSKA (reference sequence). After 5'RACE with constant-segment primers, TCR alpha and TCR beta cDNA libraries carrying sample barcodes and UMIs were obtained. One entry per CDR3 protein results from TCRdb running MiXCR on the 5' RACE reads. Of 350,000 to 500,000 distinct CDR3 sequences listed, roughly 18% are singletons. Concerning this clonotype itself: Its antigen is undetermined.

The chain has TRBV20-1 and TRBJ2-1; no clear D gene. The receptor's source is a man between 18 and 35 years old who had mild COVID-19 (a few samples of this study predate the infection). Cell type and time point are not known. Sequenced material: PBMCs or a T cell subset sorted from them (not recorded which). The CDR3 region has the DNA TGCAGTGCTAGAGATTCTCCCTATGAGCAGTTCTTC. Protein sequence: CSARDSPYEQFF.